These 16 T cell receptor beta chains originate from one sample sequenced in a study of lung T cells in sarcoidosis with Löfgren's syndrome. Each CDR3 protein is one row after TCRdb ran MiXCR on the reads. The data contain about 63,000 distinct CDR3 sequences, over 20% of them singletons. The specimen sequenced was CD4+ T cells from PBMCs. These receptors originate from a human donor with sarcoidosis (Löfgren's syndrome or another form), or a control subject (not recorded which).

The chain links TRBV9 to TRBJ1-1, with D hard to call. V was trimmed by 4 bases and J by 4 bases, leaving 8 bases between them. In germline, CDR1 is SGDLS, CDR2 YYNGEE. The CDR3 contains 12 residues. The CDR3 DNA is TGTGCCAGCAGCCGTGACACCACTGAAGCTTTCTTT. Translation: CASSRDTTEAFF. Drawing the rest from reference TRBV9 and TRBJ1-1, the complete variable domain is DSGVTQTPKHLITATGQRVTLRCSPRSGDLSVYWYQQSLDQGLQFLIQYYNGEERAKGNILERFSAQQFPDLHSELNLSSLELGDSALYFCASSRDTTEAFFGQGTRLTVV.

The chain uses TRBV19 and TRBJ1-3, with D tentatively TRBD1 (5 bases). V was pared by 6 bases and J by 1 base, with 13 bases between. The CDR3 consists of 15 residues. The germline CDR1 and CDR2 sequences are LNHDA and SQIVND (reference sequence). CDR3 amino acids: CASSTGRYSGNTIYF. DNA for the CDR3: TGTGCCAGTAGCACGGGACGTTATTCTGGAAACACCATATATTTT.

This chain uses TRBV5-4 with TRBJ2-1; TRBD1 matches at 8 bases. Losses at the gene ends were 4 bases for V and 0 bases for J; bases not matched to a gene: 9. CDR1 SGHNT and CDR2 YYREEE come from the germline V gene (reference sequence). This CDR3 is 17 amino acids long. The CDR3 DNA reads TGTGCCAGCAGCCGTCCGGGACAGGCCAGCTCCTACAATGAGCAGTTCTTC. Its translation: CASSRPGQASSYNEQFF.

This clonotype has at least ten counts. The J gene is TRBJ2-3, the V gene TRBV5-8, with TRBD1 identical over 8 bases. J was trimmed by 3 bases and V by 3 bases; bases with no gene match: 9. Germline CDR1 reads SGHTS; CDR2 reads YDEGEE. This CDR3 is 16 amino acids long. CDR3 loop: CASSSGQGVATDTQYF. The CDR3 DNA sequence: TGTGCCAGCAGCTCTGGACAGGGAGTAGCGACAGATACGCAGTATTTT.

Points on this clonotype: The CDR3 end shows no conserved phenylalanine or tryptophan, and so a read error is likely. The chain combines TRBV20-1 with TRBJ1-1, with D perhaps TRBD1 (5 bases). The germline V and J ends were trimmed by 6 bases and 1 base, with 9 bases remaining between them. CDR1 and CDR2 from the germline V gene are DFQATT and SNEGSKA (reference sequence). There are 12 residues in the CDR3. CDR3 DNA sequence: TGCAGTGCGTCCGGGGGGAACACTGAAGCTTTCTCT. Its translation: CSASGGNTEAFS.

This chain uses TRBV7-8 with TRBJ1-5; D might be TRBD1 (5 bases). This CDR3 spans 18 amino acids. Trimming left V 5 bases short and J 2 bases short, with 22 bases between. Germline values: CDR1 SGHVS, CDR2 FQNEAQ. The CDR3 is CASSPLGSVWGGNQPQHF. The DNA for the CDR3 is TGTGCCAGCAGCCCCCTAGGTTCCGTGTGGGGCGGCAATCAGCCCCAGCATTTT.

A remark on this clonotype: Germline is not matched at one junction end, which may reflect a read error. This chain links TRBV6-5 with TRBJ1-2; D is ambiguous. This CDR3 has 14 amino acids. In germline, CDR1 is MNHEY, CDR2 SVGAGI. The CDR3 region has the DNA TGTGCCAGCAGCTCCTCAGGACCAGACTATGACTACACCTTC. As protein: CASSSSGPDYDYTF.

This clonotype was detected ten times or more. This sequence joins TRBV20-1 and TRBJ1-2; D not certain. Germline values: CDR1 DFQATT, CDR2 SNEGSKA (reference sequence). V gave up 3 bases and J gave up 4 bases, with 9 bases separating them. The CDR3 covers 12 residues. DNA of the CDR3: TGCAGTGCTAGGAGCGAGTCCTATGGCTACACCTTC. Translating it yields CSARSESYGYTF.

This clonotype was counted ten times or more. V and J are TRBV20-1 and TRBJ2-7, with 10 nucleotides matching TRBD2. Losses at the gene ends were 6 bases for V and 4 bases for J; bases not matched to a gene: 12. This CDR3 has 15 residues. The germline gives CDR1 DFQATT, CDR2 SNEGSKA (reference sequence). CDR3 sequence reads: CSAARGLAVPYEQYF. For the CDR3, the DNA is TGCAGTGCCGCGCGAGGACTAGCGGTTCCTTACGAGCAGTACTTC.

The rearrangement uses TRBV2 and TRBJ1-1; D is unresolved. The CDR3 totals 13 residues. CDR1 is SNHLY, CDR2 FYNNEI, per germline. Trimming stripped 4 bases from V and 1 base from J, with 7 bases between. The CDR3 region is CASSGATNTEAFF. CDR3 bases: TGTGCCAGCAGTGGGGCCACGAACACTGAAGCTTTCTTT.

This clonotype turned up a few times. The chain couples TRBV3-1 to TRBJ2-7, with D perhaps TRBD1 (7 bases). Trimming left V 1 base short and J 5 bases short, with 30 bases between. There are 20 residues in the CDR3. Germline loops: CDR1 LGHDT, CDR2 YNNKEL (reference sequence). CDR3 region: CASSQGPEFLCLARGDEQYV. The CDR3 region has the DNA TGTGCCAGCAGCCAAGGACCAGAATTTTTATGTTTGGCCAGGGGGGACGAGCAGTACGTC.

This CDR3 is CAISERGLAGGPQETQYF. The CDR3 DNA is TGTGCCATCAGTGAGCGGGGACTAGCGGGAGGTCCCCAAGAGACCCAGTACTTC. The rearrangement links TRBV10-3 to TRBJ2-5; 15 nucleotides line up with TRBD2. This CDR3 has 18 residues. CDR1 and CDR2 (germline): ENHRY, SYGVKD. V gave up 2 bases and J gave up 1 base; unmatched junction bases: 5.

This chain joins TRBV3-1 and TRBJ1-5, with D uncertain. The CDR3 is made up of 16 amino acids. Trimming stripped 4 bases from V and 5 bases from J, with 18 bases between. Germline-derived CDR1 and CDR2 are LGHDT and YNNKEL (reference sequence). CDR3 protein: CASSRQKGESDQPQHF. The CDR3, as DNA: TGTGCCAGCAGCCGCCAGAAGGGAGAGAGCGATCAGCCCCAGCATTTT.

With regard to this clonotype: A single base separates this from a much larger clone, so it may be a read error. This chain uses TRBV20-1 with TRBJ1-2; weak D call: TRBD1 (6 bases). CDR3 length: 12 amino acids. The V gene's germline CDR1 is DFQATT and CDR2 SNEGSKA (reference sequence). The CDR3 is CGARTGTYGYTF. DNA of the CDR3: TGCGGTGCTAGAACCGGGACATATGGCTACACCTTC.

Of note for this clonotype: A much larger clone is a single base away; this may be a read error. This chain links TRBV6-1 with TRBJ2-1, with D perhaps matching TRBD2 (6 bases). Between the trimmed V and J ends, which lost 5 bases and 10 bases, there was a span of 21 bases. The CDR3 contains 15 residues. Per germline, CDR1 MNHNS and CDR2 SASEGT. The CDR3 DNA sequence: TGTGCCAGCAGTCCCGGAGGCGGCGGGGTCCGGGAGCAGTTCTTC. Translated, it gives CASSPGGGGVREQFF.

The chain combines TRBV24-1 with TRBJ2-3; TRBD2 matches at 8 bases. V gave up 1 base and J gave up 1 base; unmatched junction bases: 3. The CDR3 is 16 residues long. In germline, CDR1 is KGHDR, CDR2 SFDVKD. CDR3 in DNA: TGTGCCACCAGTGATTTTTCGCGGGGGGGCACAGATACGCAGTATTTT. Its protein product is CATSDFSRGGTDTQYF.